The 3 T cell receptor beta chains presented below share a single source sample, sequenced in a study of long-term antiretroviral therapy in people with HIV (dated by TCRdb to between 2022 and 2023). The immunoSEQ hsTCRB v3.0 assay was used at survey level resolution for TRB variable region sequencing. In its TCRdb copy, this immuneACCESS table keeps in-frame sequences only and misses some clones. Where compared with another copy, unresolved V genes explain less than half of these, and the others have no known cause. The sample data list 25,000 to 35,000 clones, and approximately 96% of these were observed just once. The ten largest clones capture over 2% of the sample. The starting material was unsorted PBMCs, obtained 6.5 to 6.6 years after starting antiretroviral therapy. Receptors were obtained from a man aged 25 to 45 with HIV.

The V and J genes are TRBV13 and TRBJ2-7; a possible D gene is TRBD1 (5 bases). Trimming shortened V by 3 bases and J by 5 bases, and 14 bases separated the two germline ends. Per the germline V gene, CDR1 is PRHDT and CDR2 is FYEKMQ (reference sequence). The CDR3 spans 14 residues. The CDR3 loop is CASSFKGLMDEQYF. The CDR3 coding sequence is TGTGCCAGCAGCTTTAAGGGGTTAATGGACGAGCAGTACTTC.

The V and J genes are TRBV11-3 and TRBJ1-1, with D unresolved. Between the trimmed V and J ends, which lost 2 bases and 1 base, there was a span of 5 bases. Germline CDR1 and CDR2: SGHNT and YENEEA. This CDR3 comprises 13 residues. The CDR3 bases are TGTGCCAGCAGCTTATCCAGGAACACTGAAGCTTTCTTT. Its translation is CASSLSRNTEAFF.

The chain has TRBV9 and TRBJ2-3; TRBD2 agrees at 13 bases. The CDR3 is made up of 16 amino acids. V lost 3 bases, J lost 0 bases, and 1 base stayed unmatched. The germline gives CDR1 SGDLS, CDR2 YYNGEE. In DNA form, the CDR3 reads TGTGCCAGCAGCGCGGGACTAGCGGGGAGCACAGATACGCAGTATTTT. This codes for CASSAGLAGSTDTQYF.